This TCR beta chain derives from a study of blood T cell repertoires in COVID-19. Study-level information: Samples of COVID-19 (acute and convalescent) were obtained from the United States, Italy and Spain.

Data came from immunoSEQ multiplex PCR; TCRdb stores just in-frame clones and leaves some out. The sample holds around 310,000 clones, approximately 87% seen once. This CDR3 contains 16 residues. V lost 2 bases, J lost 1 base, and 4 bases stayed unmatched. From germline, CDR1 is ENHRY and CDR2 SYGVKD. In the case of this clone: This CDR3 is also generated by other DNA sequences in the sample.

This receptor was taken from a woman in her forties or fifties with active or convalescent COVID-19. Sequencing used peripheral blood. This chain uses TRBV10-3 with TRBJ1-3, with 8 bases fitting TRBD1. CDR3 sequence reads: CAISEQGARSGNTIYF. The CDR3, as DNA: TGTGCCATCAGTGAGCAGGGGGCGAGGTCTGGAAACACCATATATTTT.